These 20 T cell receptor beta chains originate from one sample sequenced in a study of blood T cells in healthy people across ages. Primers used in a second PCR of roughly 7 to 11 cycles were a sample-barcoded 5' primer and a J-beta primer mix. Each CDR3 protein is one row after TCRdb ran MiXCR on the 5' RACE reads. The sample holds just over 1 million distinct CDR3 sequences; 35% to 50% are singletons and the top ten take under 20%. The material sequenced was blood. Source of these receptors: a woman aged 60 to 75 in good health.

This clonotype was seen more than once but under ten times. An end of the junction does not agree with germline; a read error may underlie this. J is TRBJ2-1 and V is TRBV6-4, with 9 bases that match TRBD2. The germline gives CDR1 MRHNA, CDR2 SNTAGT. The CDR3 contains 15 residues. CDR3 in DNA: TGTGCCAGCAGCGCCAATAGCGGGGGCTACAATGAGCCGTTCTTC. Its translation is CASSANSGGYNEPFF.

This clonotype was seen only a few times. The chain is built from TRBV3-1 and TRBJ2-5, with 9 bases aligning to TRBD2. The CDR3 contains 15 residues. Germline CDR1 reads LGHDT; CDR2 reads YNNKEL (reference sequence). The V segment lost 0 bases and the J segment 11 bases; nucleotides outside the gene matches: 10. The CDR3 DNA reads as TGTGCCAGCAGCCAAGATGGTCTAGCGGGAAATGAGCAGTACTTC. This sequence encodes CASSQDGLAGNEQYF.

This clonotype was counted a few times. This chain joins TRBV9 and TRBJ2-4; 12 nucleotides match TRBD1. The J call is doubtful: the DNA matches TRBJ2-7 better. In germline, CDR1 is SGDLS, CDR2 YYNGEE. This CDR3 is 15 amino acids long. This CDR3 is CASSVGGDRGLEQYF. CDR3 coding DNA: TGTGCCAGCAGCGTAGGAGGGGACAGGGGGCTCGAGCAGTACTTC.

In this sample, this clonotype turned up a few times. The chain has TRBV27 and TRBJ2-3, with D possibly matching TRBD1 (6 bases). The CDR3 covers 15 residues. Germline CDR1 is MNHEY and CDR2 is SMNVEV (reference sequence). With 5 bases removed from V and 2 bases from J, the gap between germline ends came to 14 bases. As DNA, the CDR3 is TGTGCCAGCAGTGCGACAGGACGAGACACAGATACGCAGTATTTT. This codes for CASSATGRDTDTQYF.

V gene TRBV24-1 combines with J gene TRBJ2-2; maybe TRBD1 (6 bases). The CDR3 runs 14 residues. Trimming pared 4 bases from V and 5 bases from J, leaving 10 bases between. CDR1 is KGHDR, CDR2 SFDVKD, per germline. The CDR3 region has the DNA TGTGCCACCAGTGAAGGGGGACGAACCGGGGAGCTGTTTTTT. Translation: CATSEGGRTGELFF.

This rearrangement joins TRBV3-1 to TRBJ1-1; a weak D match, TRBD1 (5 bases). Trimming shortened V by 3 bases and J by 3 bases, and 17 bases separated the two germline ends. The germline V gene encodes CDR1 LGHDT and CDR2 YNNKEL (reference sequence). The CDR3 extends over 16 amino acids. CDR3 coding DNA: TGTGCCAGCAGCCAGGCAGGGACGGCGCGGTACACTGAAGCTTTCTTT. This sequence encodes CASSQAGTARYTEAFF.

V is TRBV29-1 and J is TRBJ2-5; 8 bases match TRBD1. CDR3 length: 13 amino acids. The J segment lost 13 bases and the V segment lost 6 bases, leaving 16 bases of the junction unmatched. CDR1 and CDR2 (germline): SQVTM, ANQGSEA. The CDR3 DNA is TGCAGCGTCTGTACCGGGACAGGCAATGAGCGGTACTTC. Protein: CSVCTGTGNERYF.

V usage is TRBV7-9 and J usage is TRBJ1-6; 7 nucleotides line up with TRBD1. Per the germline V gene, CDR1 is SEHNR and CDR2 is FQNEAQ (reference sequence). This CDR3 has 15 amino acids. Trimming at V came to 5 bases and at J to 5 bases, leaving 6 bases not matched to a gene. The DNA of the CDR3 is TGTGCCAGCAGCGCCCGGGACAGCAATAATTCACCCCTCCACTTT. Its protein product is CASSARDSNNSPLHF.

This CDR3 is CASSARLAGRLYNEQFF. DNA for the CDR3: TGTGCCAGCAGCGCCAGACTAGCGGGACGTCTCTACAATGAGCAGTTCTTC. The chain joins TRBV7-2 to TRBJ2-1; 11 bases are a match to TRBD2. Trimming cost V 5 bases and J 3 bases; bases outside gene matches: 9. This CDR3 has 17 amino acids. CDR1 is SGHTA, CDR2 FQGNSA, per germline.

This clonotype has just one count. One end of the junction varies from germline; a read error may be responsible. DNA for the CDR3: TGTGTCAGCGGTTATGAGACCCAGTACTTC. This encodes CVSGYETQYF. The rearrangement joins TRBV7-9 to TRBJ2-5; possible D gene TRBD2, 5 bases. The germline V gene encodes CDR1 SEHNR and CDR2 FQNEAQ (reference sequence). The CDR3 runs to 10 residues.

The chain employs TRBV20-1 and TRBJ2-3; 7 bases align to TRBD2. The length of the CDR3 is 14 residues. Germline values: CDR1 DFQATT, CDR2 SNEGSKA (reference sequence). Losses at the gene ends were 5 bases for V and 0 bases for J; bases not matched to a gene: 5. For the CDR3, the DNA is TGCAGTGCTGCAACTAGCGCTAGCACAGATACGCAGTATTTT. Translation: CSAATSASTDTQYF.

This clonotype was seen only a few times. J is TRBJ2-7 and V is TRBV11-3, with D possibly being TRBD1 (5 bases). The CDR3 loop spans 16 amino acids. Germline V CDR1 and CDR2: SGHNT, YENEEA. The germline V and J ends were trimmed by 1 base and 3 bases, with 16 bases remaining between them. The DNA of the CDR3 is TGTGCCAGCAGCTTAGTGTTGGTGGGGCAGCGCTACGAGCAGTACTTC. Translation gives CASSLVLVGQRYEQYF. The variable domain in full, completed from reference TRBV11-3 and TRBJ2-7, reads EAGVVQSPRYKIIEKKQPVAFWCNPISGHNTLYWYLQNLGQGPELLIRYENEEAVDDSQLPKDRFSAERLKGVDSTLKIQPAELGDSAVYLCASSLVLVGQRYEQYFGPGTRLTVT.

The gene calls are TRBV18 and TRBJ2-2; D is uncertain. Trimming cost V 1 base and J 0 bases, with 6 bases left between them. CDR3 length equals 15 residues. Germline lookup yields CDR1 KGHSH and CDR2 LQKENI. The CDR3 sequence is CASSPQQSNTGELFF. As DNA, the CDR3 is TGTGCCAGCTCACCACAACAGTCGAACACCGGGGAGCTGTTTTTT. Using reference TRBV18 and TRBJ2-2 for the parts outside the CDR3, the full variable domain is NAGVMQNPRHLVRRRGQEARLRCSPMKGHSHVYWYRQLPEEGLKFMVYLQKENIIDESGMPKERFSAEFPKEGPSILRIQQVVRGDSAAYFCASSPQQSNTGELFFGEGSRLTVL.

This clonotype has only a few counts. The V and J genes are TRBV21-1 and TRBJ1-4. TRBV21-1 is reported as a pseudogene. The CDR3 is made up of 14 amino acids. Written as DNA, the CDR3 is TGTGCCAGCAGCAAAGAAAGGGATTCGGAAAAACTGTTTTTT. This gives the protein CASSKERDSEKLFF.

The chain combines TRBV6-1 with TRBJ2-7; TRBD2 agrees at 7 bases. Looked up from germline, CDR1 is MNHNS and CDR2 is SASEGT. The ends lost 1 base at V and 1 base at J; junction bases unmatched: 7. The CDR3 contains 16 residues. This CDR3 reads CASSEGMLAASYEQYF. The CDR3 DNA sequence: TGTGCCAGCAGTGAAGGAATGCTAGCGGCATCCTACGAGCAGTACTTC.

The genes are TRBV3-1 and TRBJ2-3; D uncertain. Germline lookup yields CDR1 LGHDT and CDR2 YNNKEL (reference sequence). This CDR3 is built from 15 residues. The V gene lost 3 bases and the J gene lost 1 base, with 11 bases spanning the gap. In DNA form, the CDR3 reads TGTGCCAGCAGCCACGGAAAACAGCGCACAGATACGCAGTATTTT. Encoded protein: CASSHGKQRTDTQYF.

In DNA form, the CDR3 reads TGTGCCAGCGGCGACAGTGTTAATGAAAAACTGTTTTTT. This gives the protein CASGDSVNEKLFF. The chain is built from TRBV11-2 and TRBJ1-4; D is possibly TRBD1 (5 bases). This CDR3 is 13 amino acids long. V was cut by 8 bases and J by 4 bases, with 11 bases left in between. Germline assignment: CDR1 SGHAT and CDR2 FQNNGV.

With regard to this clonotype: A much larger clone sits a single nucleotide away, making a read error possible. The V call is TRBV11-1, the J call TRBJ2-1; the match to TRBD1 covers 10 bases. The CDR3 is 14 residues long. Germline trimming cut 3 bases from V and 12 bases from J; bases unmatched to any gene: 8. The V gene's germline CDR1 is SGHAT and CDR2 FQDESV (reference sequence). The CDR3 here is CASSLGQGLDGQFF. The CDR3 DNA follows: TGTGCCAGCAGCTTGGGACAGGGGCTCGATGGGCAGTTCTTC.

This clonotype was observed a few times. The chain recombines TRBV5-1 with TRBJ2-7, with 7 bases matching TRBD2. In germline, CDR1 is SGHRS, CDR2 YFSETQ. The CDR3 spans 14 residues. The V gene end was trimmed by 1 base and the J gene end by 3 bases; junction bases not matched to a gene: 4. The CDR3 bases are TGCGCCAGCAGCTTGACGGTAGCGGGCTACGAGCAGTACTTC. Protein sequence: CASSLTVAGYEQYF. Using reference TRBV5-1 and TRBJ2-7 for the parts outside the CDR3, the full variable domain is KAGVTQTPRYLIKTRGQQVTLSCSPISGHRSVSWYQQTPGQGLQFLFEYFSETQRNKGNFPGRFSGRQFSNSRSEMNVSTLELGDSALYLCASSLTVAGYEQYFGPGTRLTVT.

The CDR3: CSASRLAGGPGNEQFF. The CDR3 DNA follows: TGCAGTGCTAGTCGACTAGCGGGAGGGCCAGGAAATGAGCAGTTCTTC. This rearrangement joins TRBV20-1 to TRBJ2-1; 14 bases line up with TRBD2. Per germline, CDR1 DFQATT and CDR2 SNEGSKA (reference sequence). The V segment lost 3 bases and the J segment 7 bases; nucleotides outside the gene matches: 8. The CDR3 has 16 amino acids.